These 26 T cell receptor beta chains were sequenced from one sample in a study of cytomegalovirus exposure and HLA in healthy donors. 60 Vbeta and 13 Jbeta primers were used in PCR. The repertoire was sequenced with immunoSEQ multiplex PCR; TCRdb's copy has only in-frame clones and lacks some. The repertoire holds 130,000 to 150,000 clones, with roughly 66% as singletons. The sequenced sample was PBMCs. The receptor source for this set is a woman aged 18-35 years in good health and CMV-seronegative.

The CDR3 DNA reads TGCGCCAGCAGCCAAGAACTAGCGGGGTCCTACGAGCAGTACGTC. Protein: CASSQELAGSYEQYV. The genes are TRBV4-1 and TRBJ2-7, with TRBD2 matching 10 bases. Germline V gene sequence: CDR1 MGHRA, CDR2 YSYEKL. The CDR3 has 15 residues. J gave up 1 base and V 0 bases, and 0 bases lay outside the gene matches.

The chain recombines TRBV5-1 with TRBJ2-3, with 7 bases aligning to TRBD2. V was pared by 2 bases and J by 4 bases, with 1 base of the junction left unmatched. The CDR3 runs to 13 residues. Germline CDR1 and CDR2: SGHRS and YFSETQ. The CDR3 here is CASSFGRADTQYF. The CDR3 bases are TGCGCCAGCAGCTTTGGGAGGGCAGATACGCAGTATTTT.

This chain uses TRBV13 with TRBJ2-1, with 9 positions matching TRBD2. The J segment lost 1 base and the V segment lost 4 bases, leaving 11 bases of the junction unmatched. From germline, CDR1 is PRHDT and CDR2 FYEKMQ (reference sequence). This CDR3 is 18 amino acids long. CDR3 bases: TGTGCCAGCAGCTCCCTGGCTCTAGCGGGAACATCCTACAATGAGCAGTTCTTC. Its protein product is CASSSLALAGTSYNEQFF.

V and J are TRBV5-1 and TRBJ1-1; no firm D call. With 2 bases removed from V and 3 bases from J, the gap between germline ends came to 5 bases. The length of the CDR3 is 12 residues. From germline, CDR1 is SGHRS and CDR2 YFSETQ. Here the CDR3 DNA reads TGCGCCAGCAGCTTAACGGACACTGAAGCTTTCTTT. As protein: CASSLTDTEAFF.

This chain links TRBV11-3 with TRBJ2-1, with 7 bases identical to TRBD1. With 1 base clipped from V and 7 bases from J, the junction kept 4 bases outside the gene matches. The CDR3 loop spans 14 amino acids. CDR1 SGHNT and CDR2 YENEEA come from the germline V gene. The CDR3 DNA sequence: TGTGCCAGCAGCTTAGCCACGACAGGGAATGAGCAGTTCTTC. This gives the protein CASSLATTGNEQFF.

The chain links TRBV5-1 to TRBJ2-3; TRBD1 matches at 7 bases. V shed 0 bases and J 0 bases; nucleotides not matched to a gene: 16. The CDR3 contains 20 residues. Germline V CDR1 and CDR2: SGHRS, YFSETQ. The CDR3 protein is CASSLVWDSIKVRSTDTQYF. For the CDR3, the DNA is TGCGCCAGCAGCTTGGTGTGGGACAGTATTAAAGTACGAAGCACAGATACGCAGTATTTT.

The J gene is TRBJ2-7, the V gene TRBV6-5, with D possibly TRBD2 on 6 matching bases. V was trimmed by 3 bases and J by 4 bases, leaving 10 bases between them. The CDR3 is made up of 13 amino acids. The germline gives CDR1 MNHEY, CDR2 SVGAGI. The CDR3 DNA follows: TGTGCCAGCAGTTATCGTGCGGGGTACGAGCAGTACGTC. Amino acids: CASSYRAGYEQYV.

The chain recombines TRBV5-4 with TRBJ2-3; 9 bases match TRBD1. From germline, CDR1 is SGHNT and CDR2 YYREEE (reference sequence). Germline trimming cut 3 bases from V and 3 bases from J; bases unmatched to any gene: 5. CDR3 length: 15 amino acids. The CDR3 region is CASSSPGQGTDTQYF. The CDR3 DNA reads TGTGCCAGCAGCTCCCCGGGACAGGGAACAGATACGCAGTATTTT.

The rearrangement joins TRBV6-5 to TRBJ1-6, with TRBD1 as a possible D gene (5 bases). Germline V gene data show CDR1 as MNHEY and CDR2 as SVGAGI. The CDR3 covers 13 residues. Trimming shortened V by 7 bases and J by 9 bases, and 13 bases separated the two germline ends. CDR3 DNA: TGTGCCAGCAAGCAGGGCGTAATTTCACCCCTCCACTTT. It specifies CASKQGVISPLHF.

In this sample, this clone turned up a few times. The chain carries TRBV11-3 and TRBJ2-1; D unclear. Trimming shortened V by 6 bases and J by 4 bases, and 10 bases separated the two germline ends. The CDR3 sequence is 13 residues long. CDR1 and CDR2 from the germline V gene are SGHNT and YENEEA. The CDR3 reads CASRRKEYNEQFF. The CDR3 DNA follows: TGTGCCAGCAGGAGGAAAGAATACAATGAGCAGTTCTTC.

The rearrangement uses TRBV6-5 and TRBJ1-5; a weak D match, TRBD1 (6 bases). Trimming shortened V by 6 bases and J by 8 bases, and 17 bases separated the two germline ends. The germline CDR1 and CDR2 sequences are MNHEY and SVGAGI. The CDR3 sequence is 14 residues long. The CDR3 DNA follows: TGTGCCAGCAGGAGGACAGCCGGGGGGGAGCCCCAGCATTTT. Residues: CASRRTAGGEPQHF.

The J gene is TRBJ2-5, the V gene TRBV9; D is perhaps TRBD2 (7 bases). Germline CDR1 is SGDLS and CDR2 is YYNGEE. The CDR3 is 15 amino acids. The V end lost 4 bases, the J end lost 5 bases, and 18 bases lay between the germline ends. This CDR3 reads CASSTPGGGYETQYF. CDR3 nucleotide sequence: TGTGCCAGCAGCACCCCCGGCGGGGGCTATGAGACCCAGTACTTC.

J is TRBJ1-1 and V is TRBV27; no clear D. The CDR3 is made up of 16 amino acids. Germline CDR1 reads MNHEY; CDR2 reads SMNVEV (reference sequence). Trimming removed 6 bases from V and 1 base from J, with 18 bases in between. The CDR3 DNA reads as TGTGCCAGCAGCTCTAGTTTTGGGAGGACGAACACTGAAGCTTTCTTT. Amino acids: CASSSSFGRTNTEAFF.

The chain employs TRBV29-1 and TRBJ1-5; 7 bases line up with TRBD1. The CDR3 has 13 amino acids. Germline trimming cut 7 bases from V and 3 bases from J; bases unmatched to any gene: 6. CDR1 SQVTM and CDR2 ANQGSEA come from the germline V gene. This CDR3 reads CSAAGTDNQPQHF. CDR3 bases: TGCAGCGCCGCCGGGACAGACAATCAGCCCCAGCATTTT.

The V gene is TRBV5-3, the J gene TRBJ2-1; TRBD2 aligns across 11 bases. TRBV5-3 has ORF status, its function being uncertain. After removal of 1 base from V and 9 bases from J, the junction contained 3 bases not matched to a gene. The CDR3 has 14 amino acids. CDR3 in DNA: TGTGCCAGAAGCTTGATCACTAGCGGGAGTGAGCAGTTCTTC. This encodes CARSLITSGSEQFF.

Turning to this clone: Other DNA sequences in the sample encode the same CDR3. The chain combines TRBV27 with TRBJ1-2, with 8 bases fitting TRBD1. J gave up 1 base and V 7 bases, and 5 bases lay outside the gene matches. Looked up from germline, CDR1 is MNHEY and CDR2 is SMNVEV (reference sequence). There are 14 residues in the CDR3. The CDR3 region has the DNA TGTGCCAGCAAAGGACAGGGCTATAACTATGGCTACACCTTC. This sequence encodes CASKGQGYNYGYTF.

This chain joins TRBV19 and TRBJ1-2; TRBD1 might be the D (5 bases). The CDR3 runs to 13 residues. V lost 4 bases to trimming and J lost 4 bases, with 10 bases between them. Germline CDR1 LNHDA, CDR2 SQIVND (reference sequence). In nucleotides, the CDR3 is TGTGCCAGTAGTAGAGACAGTTTCTATGGCTACACCTTC. This encodes CASSRDSFYGYTF.

This chain connects TRBV2 to TRBJ1-2; no firm D call. CDR3 length equals 12 residues. V gave up 3 bases and J gave up 2 bases, with 4 bases separating them. Germline loops: CDR1 SNHLY, CDR2 FYNNEI. In DNA form, the CDR3 reads TGTGCCAGCAGTGATATAAACTATGGCTACACCTTC. It yields the protein CASSDINYGYTF.

CDR3 protein: CACQLARREKLFF. CDR3 in DNA: TGTGCCTGTCAGCTGGCGCGGAGGGAAAAACTGTTTTTT. The chain couples TRBV30 to TRBJ1-4; unclear D gene. Trimming took off 6 bases at V and 8 bases at J, with 16 bases between the two ends. The CDR3 is made up of 13 amino acids. From germline, CDR1 is GTSNPN and CDR2 SVGIG (reference sequence).

This sequence joins TRBV6-5 and TRBJ1-2, with 7 positions matching TRBD1. J lost 0 bases, V lost 6 bases, and 4 bases had no gene match. The CDR3 sequence is 14 residues long. The germline CDR1 and CDR2 sequences are MNHEY and SVGAGI. CDR3 residues: CASRGTVANYGYTF. CDR3 bases: TGTGCCAGCAGGGGGACAGTAGCTAACTATGGCTACACCTTC.

This chain joins TRBV29-1 and TRBJ2-4; 7 bases fit TRBD1. The germline V gene encodes CDR1 SQVTM and CDR2 ANQGSEA. J lost 0 bases, V lost 4 bases, and 0 bases had no gene match. CDR3 length: 13 residues. The CDR3 DNA reads as TGCAGCGTTGGGGACAGAGCCAAAAACATTCAGTACTTC. This encodes CSVGDRAKNIQYF.

A word on this clone: This same CDR3 is encoded by further DNA sequences in the sample. The chain carries TRBV6-5 and TRBJ1-2, with 8 nucleotides matching TRBD1. With V trimmed by 6 bases and J by 4 bases, 4 bases remained unmatched. The CDR3 has 13 residues. Germline V lookup: CDR1 MNHEY, CDR2 SVGAGI. CDR3 sequence reads: CASRQTGGYGYTF. In DNA form, the CDR3 reads TGTGCCAGCAGACAAACAGGGGGCTATGGCTACACCTTC.

This chain links TRBV6-5 with TRBJ1-1; 12 bases agree with TRBD1. This CDR3 comprises 15 residues. V was clipped by 6 bases and J by 7 bases; unmatched bases: 9. The germline gives CDR1 MNHEY, CDR2 SVGAGI. The CDR3 coding sequence is TGTGCCAGCAGGGGCTCGGGACAGGGGGCGTTTGAAGCTTTCTTT. This translates into CASRGSGQGAFEAFF.

This clone was recorded only once. The chain uses TRBV7-2 and TRBJ1-2; TRBD1 matches 7 bases. CDR3 length equals 16 residues. Germline V gene data show CDR1 as SGHTA and CDR2 as FQGNSA. J was trimmed by 2 bases and V by 1 base; bases with no gene match: 7. CDR3 sequence reads: CASSLGTGYENYGYTF. CDR3 in DNA: TGTGCCAGCAGCTTAGGGACAGGCTACGAAAACTATGGCTACACCTTC.

The gene calls are TRBV4-3 and TRBJ1-4; perhaps TRBD1 as D (6 bases). Germline CDR1 and CDR2: LGHNA and YSLEER. With 0 bases removed from V and 1 base from J, the gap between germline ends came to 9 bases. The CDR3 contains 16 residues. In nucleotides, the CDR3 is TGCGCCAGCAGCCAAGATTTACAGGGAACTAATGAAAAACTGTTTTTT. This sequence encodes CASSQDLQGTNEKLFF.

V gene TRBV4-1 combines with J gene TRBJ2-3; D ambiguous. The CDR3 extends over 12 amino acids. Germline values: CDR1 MGHRA, CDR2 YSYEKL. The germline V and J ends were trimmed by 6 bases and 8 bases, with 12 bases remaining between them. Here the CDR3 reads CASSFVVGTQYF. CDR3 sequence (DNA): TGCGCCAGCAGTTTTGTAGTCGGTACGCAGTATTTT.